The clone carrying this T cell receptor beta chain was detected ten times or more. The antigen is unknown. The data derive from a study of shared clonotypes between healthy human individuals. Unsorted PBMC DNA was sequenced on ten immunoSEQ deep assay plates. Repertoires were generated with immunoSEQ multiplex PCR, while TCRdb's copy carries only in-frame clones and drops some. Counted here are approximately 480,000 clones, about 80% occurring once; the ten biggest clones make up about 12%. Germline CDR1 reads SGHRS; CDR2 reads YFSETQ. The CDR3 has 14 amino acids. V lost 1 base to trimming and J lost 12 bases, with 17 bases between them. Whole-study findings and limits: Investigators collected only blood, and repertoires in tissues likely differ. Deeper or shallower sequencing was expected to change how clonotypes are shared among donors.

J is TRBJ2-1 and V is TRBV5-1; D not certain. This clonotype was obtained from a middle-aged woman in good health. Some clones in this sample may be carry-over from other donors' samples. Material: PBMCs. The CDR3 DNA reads TGCGCCAGCAGCTTGACTGCGGTGTGGGATGGGCAGTTCTTC. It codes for CASSLTAVWDGQFF.